A selection of T cell receptor beta chains follows, all from one sample in a study of T cells in Graves' hyperthyroidism and ophthalmopathy. TCRdb re-analysed the multiplex PCR reads in MiXCR, keeping a single row per CDR3 protein. The data show a few hundred thousand distinct CDR3 sequences, around 13% seen once. Sequenced input: blood. The receptors come from a woman aged 40 to 49 with Graves' ophthalmopathy. Both conserved end residues are part of each CDR3. The D gene is left open where the match is weak. Clone size is given for some rows only: seen once, a few or many times, or a class if the clone is expanded.

clone_size d_call j_call v_call cdr3_nt cdr3_aa
many NA TRBJ1-6 TRBV6-1 TGTGCCAGCAGCGTGACCGGGACCGATTCACCCCTCCACTTT CASSVTGTDSPLHF
many TRBD1 TRBJ2-1 TRBV28 TGTGCCAGCAGTTTATTGACAGGGGGTGGTGATGAGCAGTTCTTC CASSLLTGGGDEQFF
few NA TRBJ1-5 TRBV29-1 TGCAGCGTTGGGGAGGGAGGCCCCAGTCCCCAGCATTTT CSVGEGGPSPQHF
many TRBD2 TRBJ2-5 TRBV5-6 TGTGCCAGCAGCTTGTTCGCGGGAGGACAGGAGACCCAGTACTTC CASSLFAGGQETQYF
NA TRBD2 TRBJ2-3 TRBV10-3 TGTGCCATCAGGGCTAGCGGGAGGGCCTCGGGCACAGATACGCAGTATTTT CAIRASGRASGTDTQYF
NA NA TRBJ1-1 TRBV20-1 TGCAGTGCTAGAGACCCAGAGTGGGGGCCTGGCACTGAAGCTTTCTTT CSARDPEWGPGTEAFF
few TRBD1 TRBJ1-5 TRBV20-1 TGCAGTGCCAAAAATTTTGACAGGGGGCTGATGAGCAATCAGCCCCAGCATTTT CSAKNFDRGLMSNQPQHF
NA TRBD2 TRBJ2-1 TRBV20-1 TGCAGTGCTAGCCGTGGGGGACTAGCATCATACAATGAGCAGTTCTTC CSASRGGLASYNEQFF
many TRBD1 TRBJ2-7 TRBV6-1 TGTGCCAGTTCCGCCGGGACAGCCTACGAGCAGTACTTC CASSAGTAYEQYF
NA NA TRBJ1-5 TRBV7-2 TGTGCCAGCAGCTGGGACAACGGGGGTCAGCCCCAGCATTTT CASSWDNGGQPQHF
many NA TRBJ2-5 TRBV20-1 TGCAGTGCTAGAGATCGTCGGGGTCTGGAGACCCAGTACTTC CSARDRRGLETQYF
NA NA TRBJ1-2 TRBV10-2 TGCGCCAGCAGTGGGGGGGGACGTGTCTACACCTTC CASSGGGRVYTF
many NA TRBJ2-3 TRBV5-1 TGCGCCAGCAGCTTGGGACAGTCAGATACGCAGTATTTT CASSLGQSDTQYF
many TRBD1 TRBJ1-2 TRBV28 TGTGCCACCGCGACAGGGATGAACTATGGCTACACCTTC CATATGMNYGYTF
many NA TRBJ1-2 TRBV20-1 TGCAGTGCCCGGGGCAACCGTGACAGTAACTATGGCTACACCTTC CSARGNRDSNYGYTF
many TRBD2 TRBJ2-7 TRBV6-2/TRBV6-3 TGTGCCAGCAGTTACCCGAGAACGGGACTAGCGGGAGTCAGATCCTACGAGCAGTACTTC CASSYPRTGLAGVRSYEQYF
NA NA TRBJ2-7 TRBV7-9 TGTGCCAGCAGCTTACCCAGGTTCGCACTCTCCTACGAGCAGTACTTC CASSLPRFALSYEQYF
many NA TRBJ1-2 TRBV10-3 TGTGCCTCGCAAGCAGGATATGGCTACACCTTC CASQAGYGYTF
many NA TRBJ2-7 TRBV7-2 TGTGCCAGCAGCTCAGTGACGGGTGAGCAGTACTTC CASSSVTGEQYF
many NA TRBJ1-2 TRBV2 TGTGCCAGCAGTGAGGGATTATATGGCTACACCTTC CASSEGLYGYTF
NA NA TRBJ2-7 TRBV14 TGTGCCAGCAGCCAAACCGGTTCACCCTACTACGAGCAGTACTTC CASSQTGSPYYEQYF
many NA TRBJ1-4 TRBV28 TGTGCCAGCAGTCGTTGGTCTGCAACTAATGAAAAACTGTTTTTT CASSRWSATNEKLFF
NA NA TRBJ2-7 TRBV7-2 TGTGCCAGCAGCTGGGACCAGGGGTACGAGCAGTACTTC CASSWDQGYEQYF
many NA TRBJ2-7 TRBV28 TGTGCCAGCATGAGCATGGAGGTGACACTACTTGAGCAGTACTTC CASMSMEVTLLEQYF
many NA TRBJ2-7 TRBV2 TGTGCCAGCAGTGCTATTAGCTTCTACGAGCAGTACTTC CASSAISFYEQYF
few NA TRBJ1-6 TRBV3-1 TGTGCCAGCAGCCAGGCGGGTTCGGGGGTTAATTCACCCCTCCACTTT CASSQAGSGVNSPLHF
few NA TRBJ2-5 TRBV29-1 TGCAGCGTTAGATGGGTCTCCGGGGAGACCCAGTACTTC CSVRWVSGETQYF
few NA TRBJ2-2 TRBV5-1 TGCGCCAGCACCCCCAAGGGGGGCGGGGAGCTGTTTTTT CASTPKGGGELFF
many TRBD1 TRBJ1-5 TRBV2 TGTGCCAGCAGTGAATCGACAGGGGGCAATCAGCCCCAGCATTTT CASSESTGGNQPQHF